This T cell receptor (beta chain) derives from a study of blood T cell repertoires in COVID-19. Study details: Spain, Italy and the United States supplied samples that represented acute and convalescent COVID-19. Sources were T cells, B-cell-depleted T cells, or PBMCs; the material itself was cDNA or gDNA.

Study processing details: From reference gene primer amplification, estimates of nucleated cell counts were derived. Here immunoSEQ multiplex PCR was the method, and the copy in TCRdb shows in-frame clones only, minus some. The D gene and trimming were derived from the DNA, and the V and J assignments and clone size from that table. Of roughly 250,000 clones in the sample, around 80% were seen once. The source is a man aged 35 to 55 with active or convalescent COVID-19. Sequencing was done on a sample of peripheral blood.

Written as DNA, the CDR3 is TGCGCCAGCAGCCAAGATGTCGGGACAGAATCGTGGGAGCAGTACTTC. This gives the protein CASSQDVGTESWEQYF. This chain joins TRBV4-1 and TRBJ2-7; 7 bases are shared with TRBD1. The V gene's germline CDR1 is MGHRA and CDR2 YSYEKL. V was pared by 0 bases and J by 7 bases, with 12 bases of the junction left unmatched. The CDR3 sequence is 16 residues long.